This TCR beta chain was identified during a study of patients and donors after allogeneic stem cell transplantation. TCRdb re-called the RT-PCR reads with MiXCR, one entry per CDR3 protein. Of 920,000 or so distinct CDR3 sequences listed, roughly 18% are singletons. This clonotype has only a few counts. This CDR3 is 14 amino acids long. CDR1 DFQATT and CDR2 SNEGSKA come from the germline V gene (reference sequence). Trimming took 6 bases from V and 0 from J, leaving 12 bases between them. Sequencing input: blood, either unsorted or a sorted T cell fraction (not recorded which). This clonotype was obtained from a human donor who was either an allogeneic HSCT recipient or a stem cell or donor lymphocyte infusion donor (not recorded which). It is not recorded whose cells these are; they may come from a transplant donor. J is TRBJ1-5 and V is TRBV20-1; D is possibly TRBD1 (6 bases). CDR3 amino acids: CSAPDRRSNQPQHF. As DNA, the CDR3 is TGCAGTGCCCCGGACAGACGTAGCAATCAGCCCCAGCATTTT.